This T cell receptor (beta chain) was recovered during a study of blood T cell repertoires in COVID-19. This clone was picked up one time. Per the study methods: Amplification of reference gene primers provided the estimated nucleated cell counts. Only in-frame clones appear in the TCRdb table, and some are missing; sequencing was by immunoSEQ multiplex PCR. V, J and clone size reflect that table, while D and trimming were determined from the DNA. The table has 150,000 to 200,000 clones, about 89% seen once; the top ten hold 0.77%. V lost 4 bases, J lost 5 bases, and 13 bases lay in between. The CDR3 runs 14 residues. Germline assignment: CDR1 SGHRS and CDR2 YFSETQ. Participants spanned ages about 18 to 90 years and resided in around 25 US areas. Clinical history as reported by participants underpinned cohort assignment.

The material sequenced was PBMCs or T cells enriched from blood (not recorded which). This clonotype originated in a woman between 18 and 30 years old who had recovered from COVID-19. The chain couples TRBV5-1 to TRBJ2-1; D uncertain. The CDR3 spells CASSPGLQNNEQFF. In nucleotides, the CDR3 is TGCGCCAGCAGCCCTGGATTACAGAACAATGAGCAGTTCTTC.